This T cell receptor beta chain was observed in a study of blood T cell repertoires in COVID-19 (dated by TCRdb to the early 2020s). Regarding the complete study: The collaborator samples originated in the United States, Italy and Spain and spanned the acute and convalescent phases of COVID-19. A de-identified subject ID, COVID-19 status, age in years and sex were almost always included in the sample metadata. Samples were obtained from the ongoing ImmuneRACE study (first 160 participants) and from about 1,300 subjects provided by 6 global collaborators. The prospective study material was composed of cDNA or gDNA derived from T cells, B-cell-depleted T cells, or PBMCs. Deeply sampled blood TCRbeta repertoires from subjects exposed to, actively infected with, or recovered from COVID-19 were included in the dataset. HLA class I and class II types, where available, came from metadata supplied by the sample provider rather than from assay-based typing. A freely available public database, intended as a resource for researchers studying the immune response to SARS-CoV-2, is where the repertoires were released.

Study-wide conclusions, independent of this receptor: The amount of clinical and demographic metadata varied by source and participant and was provided uncurated.

The immunoSEQ Assay, a bias-controlled multiplex PCR, was used to amplify TCRbeta CDR3 regions from genomic DNA. The published analysis was carried out like this. The number of nucleated cells in each sample was estimated by amplification of reference gene primers within the assay. Sequence reads were collapsed and filtered to measure the absolute abundance of every unique TCRbeta CDR3 rearrangement. Productive Simpson clonality was computed per sample as the square root of Simpson's diversity index over productive rearrangements. Entries here come from immuneACCESS through TCRdb and include only in-frame sequences with V and J called. Some clones fail to appear in such tables; in the studies checked, an unresolved V gene covers under half of the shortfall, and the cause of the remainder is unknown. V and J calls and clone size are those listed in that table; D and trimming were worked out from the DNA. The sample includes tens of thousands of clones, with roughly 77% observed a single time. The top ten clones comprise less than 2.5% of the sample.

To note about this clone: It lacks a known antigen. No base quality information exists; no much larger clone differs at one position.

The CDR3 numbers 16 residues from cysteine through phenylalanine. The sequence is cut down to CDR3 DNA, 48 bases in frame from base 1. Clipping removes 6 bases from V and 0 bases from J, with 9 as the unmatched junction base count. CDR1 and CDR2 (ENHRY, SYGVKD) derive from the germline V gene. In Seattle, one collaborating source enrolled patients while the infection was active and tracked those patients longitudinally over the course of disease. Whole blood was collected in K2EDTA tubes by collaborating institutions according to the institutions' own protocols. Collaborator samples were shipped for TCRbeta analysis as frozen whole blood, isolated PBMCs, or DNA extracted from either sample type.

The TCR originated in a woman in her 70s with COVID-19, enrolled during active disease. This chain joins TRBV10-3 to TRBJ2-7; the central 9 bases match TRBD1. Sequenced material: peripheral blood. The CDR3 corresponds to CAISRSGTGPSYEQYF. In nucleotides, the sequence is TGTGCCATCAGCAGATCCGGGACAGGGCCCTCCTACGAGCAGTACTTC.